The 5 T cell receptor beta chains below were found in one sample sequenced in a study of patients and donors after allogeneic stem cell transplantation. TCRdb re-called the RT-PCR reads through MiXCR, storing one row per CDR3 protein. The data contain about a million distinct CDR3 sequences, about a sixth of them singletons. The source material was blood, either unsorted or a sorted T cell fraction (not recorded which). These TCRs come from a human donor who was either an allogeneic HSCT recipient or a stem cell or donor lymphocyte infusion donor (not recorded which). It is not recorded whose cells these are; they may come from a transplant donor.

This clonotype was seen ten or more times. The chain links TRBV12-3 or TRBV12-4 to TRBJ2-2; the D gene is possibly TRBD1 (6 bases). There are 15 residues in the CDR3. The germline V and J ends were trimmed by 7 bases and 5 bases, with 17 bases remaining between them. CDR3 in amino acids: CASKLQGERTGELFF. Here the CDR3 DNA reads TGTGCCAGCAAGCTACAGGGTGAAAGGACCGGGGAGCTGTTTTTT.

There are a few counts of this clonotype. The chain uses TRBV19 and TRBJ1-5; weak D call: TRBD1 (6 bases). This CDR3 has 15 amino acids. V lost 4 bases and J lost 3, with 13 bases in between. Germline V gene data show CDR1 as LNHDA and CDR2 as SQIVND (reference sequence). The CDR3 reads CASSTSRGANQPQHF. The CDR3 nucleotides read TGTGCCAGTAGTACTTCACGGGGGGCCAATCAGCCCCAGCATTTT.

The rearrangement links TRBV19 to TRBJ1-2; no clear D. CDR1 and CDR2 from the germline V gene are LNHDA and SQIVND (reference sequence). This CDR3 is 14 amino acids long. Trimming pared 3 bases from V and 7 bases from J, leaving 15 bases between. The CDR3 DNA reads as TGTGCCAGTAGTATTCGGGGAGAACGGAGTGGCTACACCTTC. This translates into CASSIRGERSGYTF.

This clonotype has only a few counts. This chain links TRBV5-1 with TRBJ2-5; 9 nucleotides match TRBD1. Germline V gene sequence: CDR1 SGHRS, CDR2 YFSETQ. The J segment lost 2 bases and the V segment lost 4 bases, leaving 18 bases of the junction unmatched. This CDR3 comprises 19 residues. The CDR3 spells CASSPTGRTGALVQETQYF. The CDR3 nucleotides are TGCGCCAGCAGCCCCACCGGGAGGACAGGGGCGTTGGTTCAAGAGACCCAGTACTTC. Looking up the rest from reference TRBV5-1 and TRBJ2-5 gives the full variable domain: KAGVTQTPRYLIKTRGQQVTLSCSPISGHRSVSWYQQTPGQGLQFLFEYFSETQRNKGNFPGRFSGRQFSNSRSEMNVSTLELGDSALYLCASSPTGRTGALVQETQYFGPGTRLLVL.

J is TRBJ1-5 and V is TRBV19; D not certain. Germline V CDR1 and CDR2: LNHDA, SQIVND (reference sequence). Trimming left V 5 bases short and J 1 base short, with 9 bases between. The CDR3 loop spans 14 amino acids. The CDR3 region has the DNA TGTGCCAGTAGTCGGGCGGGGAGCAATCAGCCCCAGCATTTT. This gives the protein CASSRAGSNQPQHF.